Below, one T cell receptor beta chain is given with its context. This record belongs to a study of T cells after yellow fever vaccination. CDR1 and CDR2 from the germline V gene are SQVTM and ANQGSEA. V was pared by 7 bases and J by 0 bases, with 10 bases between. This CDR3 region has 13 residues. As TCR cDNA was made by 5'RACE template switching, a universal primer site and UMIs were added. TCRdb ran MiXCR on the 5' RACE reads and lists one entry per CDR3 protein. Of fewer than 400,000 distinct CDR3 sequences listed, under 7.5% are singletons. The source was PBMCs, collected 5 days after the yellow fever booster vaccination. The chain employs TRBV29-1 and TRBJ1-3; tentatively, D is TRBD1 (5 bases). This clonotype was sampled from a man aged 25-45 years who received the YFV17D yellow fever vaccine. The CDR3 is CSARVISGNTIYF. CDR3 DNA sequence: TGCAGCGCCAGGGTTATCTCTGGAAACACCATATATTTT.